These 31 T cell receptor beta chains originate from one sample sequenced in a study of blood T cell repertoires in COVID-19. Some clones are missing from TCRdb's copy, which holds only in-frame ones; the method was immunoSEQ multiplex PCR. The table shows under 100,000 clones, with 80% to 90% occurring only once. The sample consisted of peripheral blood. These receptors were collected from a man in his fifties or sixties with acute or convalescent COVID-19.

V is TRBV7-2 and J is TRBJ1-4, with D uncertain. Trimming stripped 1 base from V and 5 bases from J, with 8 bases between. Germline lookup yields CDR1 SGHTA and CDR2 FQGNSA. The CDR3 is 14 amino acids. The CDR3 nucleotides read TGTGCCAGCAGCTTAGGAGGGATCAATGAAAAACTGTTTTTT. This codes for CASSLGGINEKLFF.

The chain joins TRBV7-9 to TRBJ1-1; TRBD1 agrees at 8 bases. From germline, CDR1 is SEHNR and CDR2 FQNEAQ (reference sequence). V lost 1 base and J lost 11; bases outside the gene matches: 6. This CDR3 has 13 residues. The CDR3 sequence is CASSLEQGVKAFF. The DNA of the CDR3 is TGTGCCAGCAGCTTAGAACAGGGGGTGAAGGCTTTCTTT.

The CDR3 protein is CAWSVLSGLEEQYF. The CDR3 region has the DNA TGTGCCTGGAGTGTACTTAGCGGCCTGGAAGAGCAGTACTTC. V and J are TRBV30 and TRBJ2-7, with D perhaps TRBD2 (6 bases). The V gene's germline CDR1 is GTSNPN and CDR2 SVGIG (reference sequence). The CDR3 length is 14 residues. V lost 0 bases and J 7 bases, leaving 16 bases between the germline ends.

The V call is TRBV6-1, the J call TRBJ1-1; 7 nucleotides agree with TRBD1. CDR1 MNHNS and CDR2 SASEGT come from the germline V gene. V dropped 3 bases and J dropped 5; count of bases not matched to a gene: 3. This CDR3 has 13 residues. In nucleotides, the CDR3 is TGTGCCAGCAGTGAGACAGGGTGGACTGAAGCTTTCTTT. This sequence encodes CASSETGWTEAFF.

This chain uses TRBV5-1 with TRBJ1-1; 8 bases are a match to TRBD1. From germline, CDR1 is SGHRS and CDR2 YFSETQ. The CDR3 extends over 16 amino acids. The ends lost 3 bases at V and 2 bases at J; junction bases unmatched: 9. The CDR3 loop reads CASSWGTGGPNTEAFF. CDR3 sequence (DNA): TGCGCCAGCAGCTGGGGGACAGGAGGACCAAACACTGAAGCTTTCTTT.

J is TRBJ1-4 and V is TRBV3-1 (or the pseudogene TRBV3-2); TRBD1 agrees at 10 bases. Germline-derived CDR1 and CDR2 are LGHDT and YNNKEL (reference sequence). The CDR3 is 15 amino acids. V lost 4 bases, J lost 7 bases, and 6 bases stayed unmatched. Written as DNA, the CDR3 is TGTGCCAGCAGCCTCCGGACAGGGGGGACTGAAAAACTGTTTTTT. Translating it yields CASSLRTGGTEKLFF.

V and J are TRBV5-6 and TRBJ2-3; 7 bases fit TRBD1. After removal of 2 bases from V and 6 bases from J, the junction contained 9 bases not matched to a gene. Per the germline V gene, CDR1 is SGHDT and CDR2 is YYEEEE. The CDR3 is 15 amino acids. CDR3 coding DNA: TGTGCCAGCAGCTTAAGACAGGGTCTGGTGGATACGCAGTATTTT. Encoded protein: CASSLRQGLVDTQYF. Combining the CDR3 with reference TRBV5-6 and TRBJ2-3 gives the whole variable domain DAGVTQSPTHLIKTRGQQVTLRCSPKSGHDTVSWYQQALGQGPQFIFQYYEEEERQRGNFPDRFSGHQFPNYSSELNVNALLLGDSALYLCASSLRQGLVDTQYFGPGTRLTVL.

This chain links TRBV7-3 with TRBJ1-1, with 8 bases lining up with TRBD1. The CDR3 is 15 residues long. V was pared by 3 bases and J by 5 bases, with 8 bases of the junction left unmatched. Germline CDR1 and CDR2: SGHTA and FQGTGA. The CDR3 spells CASSFSGQGGTEAFF. In DNA, the CDR3 is TGTGCCAGCAGCTTTTCAGGACAGGGAGGGACTGAAGCTTTCTTT.

The chain recombines TRBV10-3 with TRBJ2-3; D might be TRBD2 (6 bases). From germline, CDR1 is ENHRY and CDR2 SYGVKD. V shed 7 bases and J shed 2 bases, with 13 bases lying between them. The CDR3 consists of 14 residues. CDR3 nucleotides: TGTGCCATCAAGGAGGGGATCTTCACAGATACGCAGTATTTT. This sequence encodes CAIKEGIFTDTQYF.

A single count supports this clone. The chain employs TRBV7-2 and TRBJ2-5; possible D gene TRBD2, 6 bases. This CDR3 region has 13 residues. Trimming took off 10 bases at V and 2 bases at J, with 14 bases between the two ends. CDR1 is SGHTA, CDR2 FQGNSA, per germline. CDR3 sequence reads: CAITAGGQETQYF. The DNA of the CDR3 is TGTGCCATCACGGCCGGGGGACAAGAGACCCAGTACTTC.

The chain employs TRBV6-5 and TRBJ1-4, with D tentatively TRBD1 (6 bases). Germline lookup yields CDR1 MNHEY and CDR2 SVGAGI. Trimming removed 5 bases from V and 8 bases from J, with 18 bases in between. The CDR3 is 15 amino acids. The DNA for the CDR3 is TGTGCCAGCAGTCGGGACACCGGGATGGGGGAAAAACTGTTTTTT. Translation gives CASSRDTGMGEKLFF.

The chain is built from TRBV5-1 and TRBJ1-5; TRBD1 aligns across 7 bases. CDR3 length: 15 residues. Germline loops: CDR1 SGHRS, CDR2 YFSETQ. V dropped 4 bases and J dropped 3; count of bases not matched to a gene: 7. CDR3: CASSLGGQFNQPQHF. The CDR3, as DNA: TGCGCCAGCAGCCTTGGGGGACAGTTCAATCAGCCCCAGCATTTT.

The rearrangement uses TRBV7-2 and TRBJ1-2; the match to TRBD1 covers 7 bases. The CDR3 runs to 14 residues. V shed 4 bases, J shed 7 bases, and the junction held 9 bases outside the gene matches. The V gene's germline CDR1 is SGHTA and CDR2 FQGNSA. DNA for the CDR3: TGTGCCAGCAGCTCAACAGGGGCCAGGGGTGGCTACACCTTC. Its protein is CASSSTGARGGYTF.

This chain joins TRBV13 and TRBJ1-1; a possible D gene is TRBD1 (6 bases). The V gene's germline CDR1 is PRHDT and CDR2 FYEKMQ (reference sequence). The CDR3 runs 18 residues. Trimming shortened V by 3 bases and J by 5 bases, and 25 bases separated the two germline ends. CDR3 sequence: CASSLSLGGGSGGTEAFF. DNA for the CDR3: TGTGCCAGCAGCTTGTCCCTAGGGGGGGGGTCCGGTGGGACTGAAGCTTTCTTT.

This chain links TRBV5-1 with TRBJ2-5, with TRBD2 identical over 8 bases. CDR1 is SGHRS, CDR2 YFSETQ, per germline. J gave up 2 bases and V 5 bases, and 8 bases lay outside the gene matches. This CDR3 is built from 15 residues. CDR3 DNA sequence: TGCGCCAGCAGTATCAGCGGGGGTCGTCAAGAGACCCAGTACTTC. Amino acid sequence: CASSISGGRQETQYF.

The V call is TRBV6-5, the J call TRBJ1-2, with 7 bases aligning to TRBD1. This CDR3 spans 14 amino acids. With V trimmed by 2 bases and J by 8 bases, 8 bases remained unmatched. Germline V gene lookup returns CDR1 MNHEY and CDR2 SVGAGI. This CDR3 is CASSYGGQERGYTF. CDR3 bases: TGTGCCAGCAGTTACGGCGGACAGGAAAGGGGCTACACCTTC.

The rearrangement uses TRBV3-1 (or the pseudogene TRBV3-2) and TRBJ2-4; 7 positions match TRBD1. V dropped 3 bases and J dropped 0; count of bases not matched to a gene: 2. CDR1 is LGHDT, CDR2 YNNKEL, per germline (reference sequence). The CDR3 is 15 residues long. Here the CDR3 DNA reads TGTGCCAGCAGCCAGGGACAGCTAGCCAAAAACATTCAGTACTTC. Protein sequence: CASSQGQLAKNIQYF.

The V call is TRBV6-5, the J call TRBJ1-4; 10 bases match TRBD1. Trimming took 4 bases from V and 8 from J; bases not matched to a gene: 7. The CDR3 length is 15 residues. CDR1 MNHEY and CDR2 SVGAGI come from the germline V gene. The CDR3 here is CASSLETGGREKLFF. Written as DNA, the CDR3 is TGTGCCAGCAGTTTAGAGACAGGGGGCAGGGAAAAACTGTTTTTT.

The rearrangement uses TRBV7-6 and TRBJ2-7, with D possibly being TRBD2 (6 bases). The CDR3 covers 14 residues. Trimming left V 5 bases short and J 1 base short, with 12 bases between. Germline values: CDR1 SGHVS, CDR2 FNYEAQ. The CDR3, as DNA: TGTGCCAGCAGCCGCGGGACTGCTTCCTACGAGCAGTACTTC. Protein product: CASSRGTASYEQYF.

The chain combines TRBV5-1 with TRBJ1-6; the D gene is possibly TRBD1 (5 bases). The ends were cut back, 4 bases at V and 0 bases at J, with 14 bases in the middle. CDR1 SGHRS and CDR2 YFSETQ come from the germline V gene. This CDR3 region has 17 residues. The DNA of the CDR3 is TGCGCCAGCAGCCCGGGCAGGGCGAGCTCCTATAATTCACCCCTCCACTTT. This encodes CASSPGRASSYNSPLHF. Based on the CDR3 plus reference TRBV5-1 and TRBJ1-6, the full variable domain is KAGVTQTPRYLIKTRGQQVTLSCSPISGHRSVSWYQQTPGQGLQFLFEYFSETQRNKGNFPGRFSGRQFSNSRSEMNVSTLELGDSALYLCASSPGRASSYNSPLHFGNGTRLTVT.

This clone is a singleton in its sample. The V call is TRBV7-5, the J call TRBJ1-6; the table's D call of TRBD1 was not tested on the DNA. TRBV7-5 is deemed a pseudogene. The CDR3 has 17 residues. The CDR3 nucleotides read TGTGTCAGAAGCTTAGGGCAGGCGAGCTCCTATAATTCACCCCTCCACTTT. This gives the protein CVRSLGQASSYNSPLHF.

This rearrangement joins TRBV19 to TRBJ1-1, with a weak D call TRBD1 (5 bases). The V gene lost 6 bases and the J gene lost 3 bases, with 11 bases spanning the gap. Germline-derived CDR1 and CDR2 are LNHDA and SQIVND (reference sequence). CDR3 length: 13 residues. The DNA of the CDR3 is TGTGCCAGTAGCGACCGACAGTACACTGAAGCTTTCTTT. It encodes CASSDRQYTEAFF.

V and J are TRBV6-5 and TRBJ2-7, with 7 bases lining up with TRBD1. CDR1 is MNHEY and CDR2 is SVGAGI in the germline V gene. CDR3 size: 14 residues. V shed 3 bases and J 3 bases; nucleotides not matched to a gene: 5. The CDR3 DNA is TGTGCCAGCAGTTATTCAGGGGGTCGCTACGAGCAGTACTTC. It translates to CASSYSGGRYEQYF.

The CDR3 DNA reads as TGTGCCAGCAGTTTGACAGGGGGCACTGAAGCTTTCTTT. Translation gives CASSLTGGTEAFF. The chain employs TRBV11-3 and TRBJ1-1; 9 bases match TRBD1. The CDR3 is 13 amino acids. Germline V lookup: CDR1 SGHNT, CDR2 YENEEA. After removal of 6 bases from V and 4 bases from J, the junction contained 3 bases not matched to a gene.

The chain links TRBV15 to TRBJ1-2, with D perhaps matching TRBD1 (6 bases). The V gene's germline CDR1 is LNHNV and CDR2 YYDKDF (reference sequence). Trimming cost V 0 bases and J 4 bases, with 9 bases left between them. This CDR3 contains 14 residues. CDR3 sequence: CATSRDPRGYGYTF. The CDR3 DNA reads as TGTGCCACCAGCAGAGATCCCAGGGGCTATGGCTACACCTTC.

This clone came up once. This chain joins TRBV19 and TRBJ1-5; no firm D call. CDR1 LNHDA and CDR2 SQIVND come from the germline V gene (reference sequence). Deletions cut 5 bases from V and 7 bases from J, with 18 bases between. The CDR3 is 15 amino acids. In DNA form, the CDR3 reads TGTGCCAGTAGTGCCGGGAATTCAAACCAACAGCCCCAGCATTTT. Translated: CASSAGNSNQQPQHF.

The rearrangement uses TRBV28 and TRBJ2-3, with D possibly matching TRBD1 (6 bases). The V and J ends lost 0 bases and 4 bases respectively, with 14 bases between them. The CDR3 has 16 amino acids. The V gene's germline CDR1 is MDHEN and CDR2 SYDVKM. CDR3 sequence (DNA): TGTGCCAGCAGTTTATGGGGGACAAGATCGTCAGATACGCAGTATTTT. Its protein product is CASSLWGTRSSDTQYF.

This chain links TRBV3-1 (or the pseudogene TRBV3-2) with TRBJ1-6; D uncertain. This CDR3 is built from 15 residues. V was clipped by 0 bases and J by 7 bases, with 10 bases between them. Germline V CDR1 and CDR2: LGHDT, YNNKEL (reference sequence). The CDR3 nucleotides are TGTGCCAGCAGCCAAGAGCTGGGCGGGAATTCACCCCTCCACTTT. Amino acids: CASSQELGGNSPLHF.

CDR3 sequence reads: CASSLVDSYNEQFF. DNA of the CDR3: TGCGCCAGCAGCTTGGTGGACAGCTACAATGAGCAGTTCTTC. The chain carries TRBV5-1 and TRBJ2-1, with D perhaps TRBD1 (6 bases). CDR3 length: 14 residues. V was trimmed by 0 bases and J by 3 bases, leaving 7 bases between them. CDR1 is SGHRS and CDR2 is YFSETQ in the germline V gene.

The J gene is TRBJ1-2, the V gene TRBV10-3; 10 positions match TRBD1. Looked up from germline, CDR1 is ENHRY and CDR2 is SYGVKD. Trimming cost V 0 bases and J 5 bases; bases outside gene matches: 12. CDR3 length: 18 residues. The DNA for the CDR3 is TGTGCCATCAGTGAGTCTGGGACAGGGGCCGTAACTGGGTATGGCTACACCTTC. Translating it yields CAISESGTGAVTGYGYTF.

The table lists this clone with a few counts. This chain connects TRBV2 to TRBJ2-1; unclear D gene. The germline V and J ends were trimmed by 4 bases and 9 bases, with 7 bases remaining between them. CDR1 is SNHLY, CDR2 FYNNEI, per germline. The CDR3 spans 11 residues. The CDR3 protein is CASSVEAEQFF. CDR3 DNA: TGTGCCAGCAGTGTTGAGGCTGAGCAGTTCTTC.